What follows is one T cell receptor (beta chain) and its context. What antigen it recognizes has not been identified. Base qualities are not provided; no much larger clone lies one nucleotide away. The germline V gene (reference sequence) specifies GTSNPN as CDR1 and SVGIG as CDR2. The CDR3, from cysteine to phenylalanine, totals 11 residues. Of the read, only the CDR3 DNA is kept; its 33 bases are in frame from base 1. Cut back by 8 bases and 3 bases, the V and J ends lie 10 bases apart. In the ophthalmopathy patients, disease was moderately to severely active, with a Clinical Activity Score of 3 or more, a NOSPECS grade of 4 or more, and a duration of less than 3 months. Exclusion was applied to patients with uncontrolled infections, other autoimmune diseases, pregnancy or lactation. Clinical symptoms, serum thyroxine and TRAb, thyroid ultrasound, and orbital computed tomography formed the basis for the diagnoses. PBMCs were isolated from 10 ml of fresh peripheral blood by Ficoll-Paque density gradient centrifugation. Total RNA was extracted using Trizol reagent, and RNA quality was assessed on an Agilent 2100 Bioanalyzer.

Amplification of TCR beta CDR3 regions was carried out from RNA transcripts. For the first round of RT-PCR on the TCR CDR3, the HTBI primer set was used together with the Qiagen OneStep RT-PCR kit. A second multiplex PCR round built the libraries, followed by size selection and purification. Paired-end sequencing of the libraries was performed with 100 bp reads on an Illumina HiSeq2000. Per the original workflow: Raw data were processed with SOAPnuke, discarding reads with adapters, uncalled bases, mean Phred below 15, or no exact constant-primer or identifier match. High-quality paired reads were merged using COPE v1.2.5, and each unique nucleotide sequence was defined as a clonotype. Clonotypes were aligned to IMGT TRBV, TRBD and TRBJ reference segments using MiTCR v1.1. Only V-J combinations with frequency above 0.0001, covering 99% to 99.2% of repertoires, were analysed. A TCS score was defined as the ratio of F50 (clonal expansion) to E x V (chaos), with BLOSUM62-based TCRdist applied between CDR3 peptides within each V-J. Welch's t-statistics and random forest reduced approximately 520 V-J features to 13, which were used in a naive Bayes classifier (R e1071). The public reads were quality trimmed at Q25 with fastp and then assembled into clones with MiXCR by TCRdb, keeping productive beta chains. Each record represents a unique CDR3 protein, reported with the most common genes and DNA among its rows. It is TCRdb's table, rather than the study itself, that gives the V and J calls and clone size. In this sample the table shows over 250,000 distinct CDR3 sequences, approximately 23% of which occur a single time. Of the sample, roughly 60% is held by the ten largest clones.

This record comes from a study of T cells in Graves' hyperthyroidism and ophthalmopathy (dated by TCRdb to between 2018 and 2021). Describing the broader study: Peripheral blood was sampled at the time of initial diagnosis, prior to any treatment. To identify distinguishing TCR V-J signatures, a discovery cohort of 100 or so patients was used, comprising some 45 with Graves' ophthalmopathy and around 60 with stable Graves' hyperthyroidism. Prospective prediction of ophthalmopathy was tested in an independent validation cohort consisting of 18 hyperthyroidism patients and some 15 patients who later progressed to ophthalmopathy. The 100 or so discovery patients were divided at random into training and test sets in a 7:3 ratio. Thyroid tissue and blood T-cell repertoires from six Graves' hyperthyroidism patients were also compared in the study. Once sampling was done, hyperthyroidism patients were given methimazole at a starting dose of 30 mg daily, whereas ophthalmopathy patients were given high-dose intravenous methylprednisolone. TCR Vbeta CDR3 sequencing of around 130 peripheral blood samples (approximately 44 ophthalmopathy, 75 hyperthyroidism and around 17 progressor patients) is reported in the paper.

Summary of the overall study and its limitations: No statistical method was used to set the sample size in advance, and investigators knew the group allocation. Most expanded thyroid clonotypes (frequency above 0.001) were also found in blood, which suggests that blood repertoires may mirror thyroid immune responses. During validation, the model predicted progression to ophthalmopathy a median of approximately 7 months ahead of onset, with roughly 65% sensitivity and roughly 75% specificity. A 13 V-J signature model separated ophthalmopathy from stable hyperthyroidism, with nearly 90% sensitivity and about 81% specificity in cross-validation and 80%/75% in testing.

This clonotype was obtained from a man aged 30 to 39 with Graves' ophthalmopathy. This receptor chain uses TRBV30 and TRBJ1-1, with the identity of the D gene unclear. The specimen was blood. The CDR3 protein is CAHGEDTEAFF. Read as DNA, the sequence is TGTGCCCACGGGGAGGACACTGAAGCTTTCTTT.